The entry below gives a single TCR beta chain sequence along with its context. TCRdb used MiXCR to reprocess the PCR reads, holding one entry per CDR3 protein. The sample lists under 20,000 distinct CDR3 sequences, 40% to 45% occurring once. This specimen comes from a study of tumor-infiltrating lymphocytes in oesophageal squamous cell carcinoma. This CDR3 is built from 11 residues. Germline assignment: CDR1 MNHNS and CDR2 SASEGT. The genes are TRBV6-1 and TRBJ2-5; D remains ambiguous. The J call may be faulty, since TRBJ2-1 better matches the DNA end. Sequencing input: esophageal tumor tissue. The origin of this receptor is a male donor with esophageal squamous cell carcinoma. The CDR3, as DNA: TGTGCCAGCAATCGTGCGAATGAGCAGTTCTTC. This translates into CASNRANEQFF.